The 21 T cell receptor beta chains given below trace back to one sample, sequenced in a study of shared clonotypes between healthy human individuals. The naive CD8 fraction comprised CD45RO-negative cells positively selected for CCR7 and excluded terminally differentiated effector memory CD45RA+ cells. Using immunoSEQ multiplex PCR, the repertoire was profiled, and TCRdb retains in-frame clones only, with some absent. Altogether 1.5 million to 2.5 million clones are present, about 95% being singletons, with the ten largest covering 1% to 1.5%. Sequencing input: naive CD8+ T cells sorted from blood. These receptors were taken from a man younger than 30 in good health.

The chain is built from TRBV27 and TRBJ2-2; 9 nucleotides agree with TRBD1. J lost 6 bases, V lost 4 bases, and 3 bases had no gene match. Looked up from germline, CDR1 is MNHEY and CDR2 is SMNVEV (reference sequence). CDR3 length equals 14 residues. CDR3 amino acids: CASSWGQGAGELFF. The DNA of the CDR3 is TGTGCCAGCAGTTGGGGACAGGGCGCCGGGGAGCTGTTTTTT.

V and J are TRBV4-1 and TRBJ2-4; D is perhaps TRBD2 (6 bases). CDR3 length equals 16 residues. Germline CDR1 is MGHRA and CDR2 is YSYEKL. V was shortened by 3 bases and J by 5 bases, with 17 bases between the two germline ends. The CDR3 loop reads CASSQRQGGSENIQYF. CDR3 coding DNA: TGCGCCAGCAGCCAGAGGCAGGGAGGATCCGAAAACATTCAGTACTTC.

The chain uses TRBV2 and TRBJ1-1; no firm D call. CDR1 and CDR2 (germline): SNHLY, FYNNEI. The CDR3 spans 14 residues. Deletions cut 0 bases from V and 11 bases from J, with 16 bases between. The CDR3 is CASSEAPLEGAAFF. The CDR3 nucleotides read TGTGCCAGCAGTGAAGCGCCTTTGGAGGGAGCCGCTTTCTTT.

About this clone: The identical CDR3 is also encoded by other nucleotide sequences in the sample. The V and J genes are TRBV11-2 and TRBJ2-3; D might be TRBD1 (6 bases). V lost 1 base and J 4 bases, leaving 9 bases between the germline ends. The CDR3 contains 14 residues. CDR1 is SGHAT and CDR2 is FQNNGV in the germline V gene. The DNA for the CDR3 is TGTGCCAGCAGCTTAGCCACAGGGCCAGATACGCAGTATTTT. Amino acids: CASSLATGPDTQYF.

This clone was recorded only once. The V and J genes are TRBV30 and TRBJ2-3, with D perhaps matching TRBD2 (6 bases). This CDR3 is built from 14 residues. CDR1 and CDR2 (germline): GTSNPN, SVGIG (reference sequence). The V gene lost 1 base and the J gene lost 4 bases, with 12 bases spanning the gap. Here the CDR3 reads CAWSGLDNADTQYF. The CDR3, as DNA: TGTGCCTGGAGTGGACTAGATAATGCAGATACGCAGTATTTT.

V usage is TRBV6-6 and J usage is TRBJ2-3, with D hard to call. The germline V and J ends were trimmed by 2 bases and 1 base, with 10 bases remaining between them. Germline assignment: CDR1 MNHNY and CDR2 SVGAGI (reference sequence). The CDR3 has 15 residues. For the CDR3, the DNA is TGTGCCAGCAGTTACAGCGCAGTCGGCACAGATACGCAGTATTTT. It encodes CASSYSAVGTDTQYF.

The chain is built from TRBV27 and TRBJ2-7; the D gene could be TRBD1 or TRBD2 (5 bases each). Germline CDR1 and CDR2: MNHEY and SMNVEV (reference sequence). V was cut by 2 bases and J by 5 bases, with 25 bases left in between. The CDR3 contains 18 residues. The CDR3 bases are TGTGCCAGCAGTTTAGGATTAGACAGCGAGGGATATCGGGACGAGCAGTACTTC. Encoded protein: CASSLGLDSEGYRDEQYF.

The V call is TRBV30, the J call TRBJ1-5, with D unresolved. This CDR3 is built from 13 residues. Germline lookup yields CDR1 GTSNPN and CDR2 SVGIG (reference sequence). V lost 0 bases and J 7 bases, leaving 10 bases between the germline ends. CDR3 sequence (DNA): TGTGCCTGGAGTGTCGGGCTGGGCCAGCCCCAGCATTTT. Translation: CAWSVGLGQPQHF.

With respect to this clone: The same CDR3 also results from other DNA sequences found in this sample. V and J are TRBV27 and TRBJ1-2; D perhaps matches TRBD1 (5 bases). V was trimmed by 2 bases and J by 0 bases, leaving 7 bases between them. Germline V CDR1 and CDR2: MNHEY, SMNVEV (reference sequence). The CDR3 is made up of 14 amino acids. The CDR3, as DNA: TGTGCCAGCAGTTTAGGACAATCTAACTATGGCTACACCTTC. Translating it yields CASSLGQSNYGYTF.

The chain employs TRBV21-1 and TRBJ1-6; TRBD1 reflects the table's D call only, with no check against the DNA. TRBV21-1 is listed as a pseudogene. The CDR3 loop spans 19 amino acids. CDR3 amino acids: CASSKGFQDRETYNSPLHF. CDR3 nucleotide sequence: TGTGCCAGCAGCAAAGGGTTTCAGGACAGGGAAACCTATAATTCACCCCTCCACTTT.

As DNA, the CDR3 is TGTGCCAGCTCCGAAAGTGACAACTATGGCTACACCTTC. This gives the protein CASSESDNYGYTF. This rearrangement joins TRBV5-4 to TRBJ1-2; D unclear. Germline V gene sequence: CDR1 SGHNT, CDR2 YYREEE (reference sequence). The CDR3 is 13 residues long. Trimming cost V 7 bases and J 2 bases, with 12 bases left between them.

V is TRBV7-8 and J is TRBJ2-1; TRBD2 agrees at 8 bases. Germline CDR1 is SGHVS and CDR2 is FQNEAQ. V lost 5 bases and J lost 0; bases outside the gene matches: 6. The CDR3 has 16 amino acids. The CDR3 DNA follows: TGTGCCAGCAGCCCAAAACTAGCGGCCTCCTACAATGAGCAGTTCTTC. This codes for CASSPKLAASYNEQFF.

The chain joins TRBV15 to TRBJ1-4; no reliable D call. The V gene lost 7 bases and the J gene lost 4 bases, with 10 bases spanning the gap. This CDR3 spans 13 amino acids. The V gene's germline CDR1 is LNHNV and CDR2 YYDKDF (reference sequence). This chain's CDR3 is CATTESFNEKLFF. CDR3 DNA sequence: TGTGCCACCACAGAAAGTTTTAATGAAAAACTGTTTTTT.

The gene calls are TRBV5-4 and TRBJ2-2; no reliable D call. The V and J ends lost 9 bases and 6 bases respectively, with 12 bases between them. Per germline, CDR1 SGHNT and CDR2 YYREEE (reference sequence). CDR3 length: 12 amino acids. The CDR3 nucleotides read TGTGCCACCACTGTGGAACCCGGGGAGCTGTTTTTT. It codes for CATTVEPGELFF.

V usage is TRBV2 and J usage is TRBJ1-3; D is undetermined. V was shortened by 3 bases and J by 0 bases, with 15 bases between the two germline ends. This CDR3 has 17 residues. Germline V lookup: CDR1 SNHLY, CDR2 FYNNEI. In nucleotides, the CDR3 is TGTGCCAGCAGTGAGTTCCCTCCGGAGAGCTCTGGAAACACCATATATTTT. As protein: CASSEFPPESSGNTIYF.

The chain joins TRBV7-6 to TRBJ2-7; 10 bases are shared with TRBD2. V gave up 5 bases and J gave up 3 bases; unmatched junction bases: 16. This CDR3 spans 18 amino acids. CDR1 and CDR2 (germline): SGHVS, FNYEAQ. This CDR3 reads CASSPGVGTSERIYEQYF. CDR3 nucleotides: TGTGCCAGCAGCCCAGGGGTGGGGACTAGCGAGAGAATCTACGAGCAGTACTTC.

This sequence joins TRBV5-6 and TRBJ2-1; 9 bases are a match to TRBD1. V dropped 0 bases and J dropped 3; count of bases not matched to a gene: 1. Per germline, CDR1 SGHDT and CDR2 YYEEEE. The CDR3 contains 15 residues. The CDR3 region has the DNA TGTGCCAGCAGCTTGGGGACAGGGGACTACAATGAGCAGTTCTTC. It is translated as CASSLGTGDYNEQFF.

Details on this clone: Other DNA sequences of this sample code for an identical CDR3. CDR3 amino acids: CASSSLGETQYF. As DNA, the CDR3 is TGTGCCAGCAGTTCACTGGGAGAGACCCAGTACTTC. The chain has TRBV27 and TRBJ2-5; no definite D call. V lost 4 bases and J 4 bases, leaving 7 bases between the germline ends. CDR3 length: 12 residues. The V gene's germline CDR1 is MNHEY and CDR2 SMNVEV (reference sequence).

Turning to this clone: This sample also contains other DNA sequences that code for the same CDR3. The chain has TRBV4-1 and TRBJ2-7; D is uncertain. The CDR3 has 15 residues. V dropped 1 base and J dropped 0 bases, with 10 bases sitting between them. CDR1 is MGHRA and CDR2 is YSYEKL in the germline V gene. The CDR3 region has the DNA TGCGCCAGCAGCCAAGGCCTAGGAAGCTCCTACGAGCAGTACTTC. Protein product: CASSQGLGSSYEQYF.

CDR3 nucleotides: TGTGCCACCAGCAGAGCGGGTGACCTGGGGTGGTCGGACGAGCAGTACTTC. This sequence encodes CATSRAGDLGWSDEQYF. This chain joins TRBV15 and TRBJ2-7; no firm D call. There are 17 residues in the CDR3. Germline CDR1 LNHNV, CDR2 YYDKDF (reference sequence). Trimming took off 1 base at V and 5 bases at J, with 21 bases between the two ends. The variable domain in full, with the rest retrieved from reference TRBV15 and TRBJ2-7, is DAMVIQNPRYQVTQFGKPVTLSCSQTLNHNVMYWYQQKSSQAPKLLFHYYDKDFNNEADTPDNFQSRRPNTSFCFLDIRSPGLGDTAMYLCATSRAGDLGWSDEQYFGPGTRLTVT.

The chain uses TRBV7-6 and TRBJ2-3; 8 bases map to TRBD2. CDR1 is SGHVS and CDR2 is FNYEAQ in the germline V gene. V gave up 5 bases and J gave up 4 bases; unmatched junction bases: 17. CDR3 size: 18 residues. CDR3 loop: CASSQSTFSGTNPDTQYF. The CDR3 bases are TGTGCCAGCAGCCAGTCCACATTTAGCGGGACGAATCCAGATACGCAGTATTTT.